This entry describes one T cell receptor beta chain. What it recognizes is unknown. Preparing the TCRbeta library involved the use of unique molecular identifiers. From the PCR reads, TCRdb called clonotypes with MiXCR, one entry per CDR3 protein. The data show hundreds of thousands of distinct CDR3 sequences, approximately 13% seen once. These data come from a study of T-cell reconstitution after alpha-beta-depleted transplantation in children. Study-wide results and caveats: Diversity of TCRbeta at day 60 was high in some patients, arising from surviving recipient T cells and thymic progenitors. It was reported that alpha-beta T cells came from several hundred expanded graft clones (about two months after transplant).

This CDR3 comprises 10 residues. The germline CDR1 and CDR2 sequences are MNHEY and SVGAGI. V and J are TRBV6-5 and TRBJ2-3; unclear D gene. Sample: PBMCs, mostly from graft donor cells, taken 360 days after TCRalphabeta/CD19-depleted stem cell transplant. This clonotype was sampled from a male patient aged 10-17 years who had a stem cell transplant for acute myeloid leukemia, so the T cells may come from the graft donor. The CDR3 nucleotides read TGTCACCGGTTAGCAGATACGCAGTATTTT. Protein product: CHRLADTQYF.